This T cell receptor beta chain was retrieved from a study of technical replicates of blood from a handful of donors. The assay was immunoSEQ multiplex PCR, and TCRdb's table has in-frame clones only and misses some. The repertoire consists of roughly 74,000 clones, with 75% to 95% occurring once and the leading ten covering about 0.4%. Trimming shortened V by 6 bases and J by 0 bases, and 14 bases separated the two germline ends. This CDR3 spans 15 amino acids. Germline values: CDR1 MNHNY, CDR2 SVGAGI (reference sequence). Specimen: T cells isolated from PBMCs. The rearrangement links TRBV6-6 to TRBJ1-1, with unresolved D. The receptor was derived from a human donor in good health. This CDR3 reads CASRAEGRMNTEAFF. CDR3 DNA: TGTGCCAGCAGAGCAGAAGGGAGGATGAACACTGAAGCTTTCTTT.